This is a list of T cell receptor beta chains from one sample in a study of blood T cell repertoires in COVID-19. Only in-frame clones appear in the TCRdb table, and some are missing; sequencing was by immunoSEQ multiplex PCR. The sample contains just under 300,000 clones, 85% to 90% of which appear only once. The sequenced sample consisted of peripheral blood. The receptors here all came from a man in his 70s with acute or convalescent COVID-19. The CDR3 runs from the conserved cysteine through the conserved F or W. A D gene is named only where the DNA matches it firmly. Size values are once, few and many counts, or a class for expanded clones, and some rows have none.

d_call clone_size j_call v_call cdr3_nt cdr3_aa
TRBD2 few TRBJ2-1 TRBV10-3 TGTGCCATCAGCACCCTCTCTAGCGGGAGTGGGAATGAGCAGTTCTTC CAISTLSSGSGNEQFF
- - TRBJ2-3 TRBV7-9 TGTGCCAGCAGCTCGAGCGGGTATAGCACAGATACGCAGTATTTT CASSSSGYSTDTQYF
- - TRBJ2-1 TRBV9 TGTGCCAGCACCACCGGGGTCGGGCCCTACAATGAGCAGTTCTTC CASTTGVGPYNEQFF
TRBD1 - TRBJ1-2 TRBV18 TGTGCCAGCTCACCTACCAGTACGACAGGGACTAACTATGGCTACACCTTC CASSPTSTTGTNYGYTF
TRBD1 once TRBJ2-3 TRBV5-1 TGCGCCAGCAGCACGCAGGGGGCGCGGGGCACAGATACGCAGTATTTT CASSTQGARGTDTQYF
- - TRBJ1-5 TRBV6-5 TGTGCCAGCAGTTATGAGTTCCTGGTCTTGCCCCAGCATTTT CASSYEFLVLPQHF
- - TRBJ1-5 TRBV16 TGTGCCAGCAGCCAATCGGTGCGGTATCAGCCCCAGCATTTT CASSQSVRYQPQHF
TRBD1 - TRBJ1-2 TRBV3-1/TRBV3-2 TGTGCCAGCAGCCAAGTTCGGGGACAGGGCCCCGGCTACACCTTC CASSQVRGQGPGYTF
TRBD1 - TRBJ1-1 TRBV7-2 TGTGCCAGCAGCTCGAGGACAGGGAACACTGAAGCTTTCTTT CASSSRTGNTEAFF
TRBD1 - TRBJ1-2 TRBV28 TGTGCCAGCAGTTTATCCCACAGGGGTCGTGGCTACACCTTC CASSLSHRGRGYTF
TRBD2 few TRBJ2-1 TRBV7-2 TGTGCCAGCAGCTCCTCTAGCGGGAGAGTGTTCTTC CASSSSSGRVFF
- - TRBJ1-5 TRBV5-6 TGTGCCAGCAGCCCCTCGGGAAGGGGAGGTATTGGCAATCAGCCCCAGCATTTT CASSPSGRGGIGNQPQHF
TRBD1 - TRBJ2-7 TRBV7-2 TGTGCCAGCAGCTTCTCACGTCCTAGGACAGGGGCCTACGAGCAGTACTTC CASSFSRPRTGAYEQYF
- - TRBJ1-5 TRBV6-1 TGTGCCAGCAGTGACAGAACCTATCAGCCCCAGCATTTT CASSDRTYQPQHF
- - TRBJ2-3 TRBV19 TGTGCCAGTAGTCGGGAGGGGGCAACAGATACGCAGTATTTT CASSREGATDTQYF
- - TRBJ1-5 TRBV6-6 TGTGCCAGCAGGGATAGGAGGGACAATCAGCCCCAGCATTTT CASRDRRDNQPQHF
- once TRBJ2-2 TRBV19 TGTGCCAGTAGTACAGGGGGGTTGGACACCGGGGAGCTGTTTTTT CASSTGGLDTGELFF
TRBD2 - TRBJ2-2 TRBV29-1 TGCAGCGTCCCCGGGACTAGCGGGGGCACCGGGGAGCTGTTTTTT CSVPGTSGGTGELFF
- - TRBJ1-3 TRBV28 TGTGCCAGCACCAGCCAGGGTTCTGGAAACACCATATATTTT CASTSQGSGNTIYF
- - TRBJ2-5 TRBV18 TGTGCCAGCTCAAGTCAGGGGAAAGAGACCCAGTACTTC CASSSQGKETQYF
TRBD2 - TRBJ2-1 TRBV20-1 TGCAGTGCTAGTAGGGGTCTTCGGCTAGCGGGAATCAATGAGCAGTTCTTC CSASRGLRLAGINEQFF
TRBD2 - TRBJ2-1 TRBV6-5 TGTGCCAGCATATTTAGCGGGTACAATGAGCAGTTCTTC CASIFSGYNEQFF
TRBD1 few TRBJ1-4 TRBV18 TGTGCCAGCTCACACGGGACAGCTAATGAAAAACTGTTTTTT CASSHGTANEKLFF
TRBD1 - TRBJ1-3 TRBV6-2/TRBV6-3 TGTGCCAGCAGTCGAACGCGACAGGGTTTTGGAAACACCATATATTTT CASSRTRQGFGNTIYF
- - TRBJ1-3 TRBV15 TGTGCCACCAGCAGAGGTGGACAGTCTGGAAACACCATATATTTT CATSRGGQSGNTIYF
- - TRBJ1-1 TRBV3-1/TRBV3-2 TGTGCCAGCAACCAGGGGCGAATTCAAAACACTGAAGCTTTCTTT CASNQGRIQNTEAFF
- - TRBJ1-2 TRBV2 TGTGCCAGCAGTGAACAGAATGAGGGCGGCTACACCTTC CASSEQNEGGYTF
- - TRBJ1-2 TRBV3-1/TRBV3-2 TGTGCCAGCAGCCCCACGGGGGGAGGGGGAAGTGGCTACACCTTC CASSPTGGGGSGYTF
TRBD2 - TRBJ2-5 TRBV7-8 TGTGCCAGCAGGCCTAATAGCGGGAGGGGGGAGACCCAGTACTTC CASRPNSGRGETQYF
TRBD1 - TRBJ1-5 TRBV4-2 TGTGCCAGCAGCCAACGAGGAGACAGGGGTGATCAGCCCCAGCATTTT CASSQRGDRGDQPQHF
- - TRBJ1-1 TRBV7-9 TGTGCCAGCAGCCTAGACATGCTTGTAACTGAAGCTTTCTTT CASSLDMLVTEAFF
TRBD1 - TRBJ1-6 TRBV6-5 TGTGCCAGCAGTTGGGACAGTAATTCACCCCTCCACTTT CASSWDSNSPLHF
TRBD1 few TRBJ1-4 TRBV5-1 TGCGCCAGCAGCTCGGGGACTTTTGTCGGGACAGGATCAACTAATGAAAAACTGTTTTTT CASSSGTFVGTGSTNEKLFF
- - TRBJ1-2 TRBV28 TGTGCCAGCAGAGAGACCGGGACACCTGGTTGGGGCTACACCTTC CASRETGTPGWGYTF
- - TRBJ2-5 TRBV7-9 TGTGCCAGCAGCCGACAACCTCAAGAGACCCAGTACTTC CASSRQPQETQYF
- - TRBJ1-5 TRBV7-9 TGTGCCAGCAGCTCGACAGCTAGCAATCAGCCCCAGCATTTT CASSSTASNQPQHF
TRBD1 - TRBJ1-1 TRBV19 TGTGCCAGTAGTCGACTCCTCGGACAGGGGAACACTGAAGCTTTCTTT CASSRLLGQGNTEAFF
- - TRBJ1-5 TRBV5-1 TGCGCCAGCAGCTTGGGTGAAGGGGGCAATCAGCCCCAGCATTTT CASSLGEGGNQPQHF
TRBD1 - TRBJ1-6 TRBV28 TGTGCCAGCAGCTTACAGGGGTCACCCCTCCACTTT CASSLQGSPLHF
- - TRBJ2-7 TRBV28 TGTGCCAGCAGCCGCATGAGTGGAGGGTACGAGCAGTACTTC CASSRMSGGYEQYF
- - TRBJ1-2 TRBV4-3 TGCGCCAGCAGCCAACCCGAACACCAGGGGCTGGATGGCTACACCTTC CASSQPEHQGLDGYTF
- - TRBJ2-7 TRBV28 TGTGCCAGCAGTGGATTCGCGCGGGTGGATTACGAGCAGTACTTC CASSGFARVDYEQYF
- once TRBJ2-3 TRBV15 TGTGCCACCAGCAGAGATCCTATTCCAGATACGCAGTATTTT CATSRDPIPDTQYF
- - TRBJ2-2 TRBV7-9 TGTGCCAGCAGCCCGACAGGACAGTCGGGGTCCGGGGAGCTGTTTTTT CASSPTGQSGSGELFF
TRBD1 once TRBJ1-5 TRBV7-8 TGTGCCAGCAGCTTGGGAGACAGGGGCAATCAGCCCCAGCATTTT CASSLGDRGNQPQHF
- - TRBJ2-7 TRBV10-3 TGTGCCATCAGTGAGGGGAACAGGGGAGGCTACGAGCAGTACTTC CAISEGNRGGYEQYF
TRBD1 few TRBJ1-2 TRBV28 TGTGCCAGCCGTGGACAGGGTAACTATGGCTACACCTTC CASRGQGNYGYTF
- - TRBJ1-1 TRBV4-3 TGCGCCAGCAGCCAAGAACTAGAAATAGAAGCTTTCTTT CASSQELEIEAFF
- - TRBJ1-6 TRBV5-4 TGTGCCAGCAGGCGAGACAGTAATTCACCCCTCCACTTT CASRRDSNSPLHF
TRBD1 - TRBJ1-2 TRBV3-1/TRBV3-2 TGTGCCAGCAGCCAGCAGGGGGCGCCCCTTGGAAATGGCTACACCTTC CASSQQGAPLGNGYTF
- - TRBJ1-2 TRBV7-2 TGTGCCAGCAGCCTCTACGATGGCTACACCTTC CASSLYDGYTF
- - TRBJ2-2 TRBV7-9 TGTGCCAGCAGCTTTGGGGGCTCGCGGACCGGGGAGCTGTTTTTT CASSFGGSRTGELFF